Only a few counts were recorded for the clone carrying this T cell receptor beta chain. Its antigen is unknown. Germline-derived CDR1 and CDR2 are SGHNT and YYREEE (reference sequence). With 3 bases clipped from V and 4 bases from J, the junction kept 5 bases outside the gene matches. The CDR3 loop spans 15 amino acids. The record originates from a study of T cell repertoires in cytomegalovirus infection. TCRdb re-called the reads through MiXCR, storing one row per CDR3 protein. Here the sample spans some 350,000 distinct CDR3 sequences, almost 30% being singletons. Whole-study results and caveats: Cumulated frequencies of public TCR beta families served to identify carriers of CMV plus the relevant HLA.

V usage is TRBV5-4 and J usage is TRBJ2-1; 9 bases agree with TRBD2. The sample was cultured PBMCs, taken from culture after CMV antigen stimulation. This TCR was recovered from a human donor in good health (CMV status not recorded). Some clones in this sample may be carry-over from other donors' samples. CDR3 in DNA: TGTGCCAGCAGCTATAGACTAGCGGATTACAATGAGCAGTTCTTC. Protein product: CASSYRLADYNEQFF. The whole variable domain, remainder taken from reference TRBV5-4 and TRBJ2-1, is ETGVTQSPTHLIKTRGQQVTLRCSSQSGHNTVSWYQQALGQGPQFIFQYYREEENGRGNFPPRFSGLQFPNYSSELNVNALELDDSALYLCASSYRLADYNEQFFGPGTRLTVL.